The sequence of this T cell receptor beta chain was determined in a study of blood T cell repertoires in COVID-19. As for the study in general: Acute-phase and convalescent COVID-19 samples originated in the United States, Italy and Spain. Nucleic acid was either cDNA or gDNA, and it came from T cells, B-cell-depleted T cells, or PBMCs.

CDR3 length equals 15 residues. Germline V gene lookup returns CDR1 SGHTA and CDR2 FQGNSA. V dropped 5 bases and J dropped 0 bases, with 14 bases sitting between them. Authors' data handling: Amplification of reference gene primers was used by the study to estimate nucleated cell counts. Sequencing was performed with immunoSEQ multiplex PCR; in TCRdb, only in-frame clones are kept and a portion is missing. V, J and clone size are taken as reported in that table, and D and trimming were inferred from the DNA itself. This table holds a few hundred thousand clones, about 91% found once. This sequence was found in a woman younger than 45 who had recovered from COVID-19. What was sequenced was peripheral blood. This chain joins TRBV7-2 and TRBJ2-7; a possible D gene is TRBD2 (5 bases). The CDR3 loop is CASSRGAKSSYEQYF. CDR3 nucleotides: TGTGCCAGCAGCCGGGGAGCCAAAAGCTCCTACGAGCAGTACTTC.